A single sample gave rise to the 28 T cell receptor beta chains below, sequenced in a study of T cell responses to AZD1222 COVID-19 vaccine. The repertoire was sequenced with immunoSEQ multiplex PCR; TCRdb's copy has only in-frame clones and lacks some. The sample has roughly 80,000 clones, 85% to 95% seen once; the top ten hold 6.5% to 9.5%. The sequencing used peripheral blood, collected 28 days after the second AZD1222 dose. The receptors derive from an adult who received the AZD1222 COVID-19 vaccine.

The chain has TRBV25-1 and TRBJ2-7, with a weak D call TRBD2 (6 bases). V dropped 7 bases and J dropped 4 bases, with 17 bases sitting between them. Per the germline V gene, CDR1 is MGHDK and CDR2 is SYGVNS. The CDR3 spans 14 residues. CDR3 in DNA: TGTGCCAGCACTGTGACTAGGGATTCTTACGAGCAGTACTTC. Its protein product is CASTVTRDSYEQYF.

The gene calls are TRBV7-3 and TRBJ1-5; D is ambiguous. Germline CDR1 and CDR2: SGHTA and FQGTGA. Between the trimmed V and J ends, which lost 2 bases and 10 bases, there was a span of 21 bases. This CDR3 has 16 amino acids. The CDR3 DNA follows: TGTGCCAGCAGCTTAGTCGGTAGGGCGCCCATTAGACCCCAGCATTTT. Amino acids: CASSLVGRAPIRPQHF.

This clone was observed once. This chain connects TRBV12-3 or TRBV12-4 to TRBJ2-7; D is ambiguous. V lost 7 bases and J lost 1, with 11 bases in between. The CDR3 consists of 13 residues. CDR3 in DNA: TGTGCCAGCACCGCTACACCTTCCTACGAGCAGTACTTC. It specifies CASTATPSYEQYF.

The CDR3 nucleotides are TGTGCCAGCTCACCACCTCGGGAGGGTACGCAGTATTTT. This codes for CASSPPREGTQYF. The rearrangement uses TRBV18 and TRBJ2-3; 8 bases fit TRBD2. The CDR3 has 13 amino acids. V trimming: 0 bases; J trimming: 8 bases; junction bases outside the gene matches: 1. In germline, CDR1 is KGHSH, CDR2 LQKENI.

The chain uses TRBV7-6 and TRBJ2-3; the D gene is possibly TRBD1 (5 bases). Germline V gene data show CDR1 as SGHVS and CDR2 as FNYEAQ. The CDR3 consists of 13 residues. The V gene lost 5 bases and the J gene lost 4 bases, with 10 bases spanning the gap. CDR3 DNA: TGTGCCAGCAGCATCCCAGGGTCAGATACGCAGTATTTT. Protein sequence: CASSIPGSDTQYF.

This chain connects TRBV3-1 (or the pseudogene TRBV3-2) to TRBJ1-5; D is unclear. Germline V CDR1 and CDR2: LGHDT, YNNKEL (reference sequence). The CDR3 runs 14 residues. V lost 4 bases, J lost 0 bases, and 7 bases lay in between. CDR3 protein: CASSPDNSNQPQHF. In nucleotides, the CDR3 is TGTGCCAGCAGCCCAGATAATAGCAATCAGCCCCAGCATTTT.

The genes are TRBV30 and TRBJ1-5; unclear D gene. Germline V gene data show CDR1 as GTSNPN and CDR2 as SVGIG (reference sequence). V was shortened by 2 bases and J by 0 bases, with 5 bases between the two germline ends. This CDR3 has 13 amino acids. The CDR3 sequence: CAWSRYSNQPQHF. As DNA, the CDR3 is TGTGCCTGGAGTAGGTATAGCAATCAGCCCCAGCATTTT. The variable domain in full, with the rest retrieved from reference TRBV30 and TRBJ1-5, is SQTIHQWPATLVQPVGSPLSLECTVEGTSNPNLYWYRQAAGRGLQLLFYSVGIGQISSEVPQNLSASRPQDRQFILSSKKLLLSDSGFYLCAWSRYSNQPQHFGDGTRLSIL.

V gene TRBV5-5 combines with J gene TRBJ1-2; D not certain. This CDR3 contains 13 residues. V gave up 4 bases and J gave up 1 base, with 8 bases separating them. Germline V CDR1 and CDR2: SGHKS, YYEKEE (reference sequence). This CDR3 reads CASSRNFNYGYTF. The CDR3 DNA reads as TGTGCCAGCAGCCGGAACTTTAACTATGGCTACACCTTC.

The chain links TRBV11-1 to TRBJ2-1, with TRBD2 matching over 11 bases. Trimming cost V 1 base and J 9 bases; bases outside gene matches: 2. CDR3 size: 14 residues. Germline CDR1 SGHAT, CDR2 FQDESV (reference sequence). Written as DNA, the CDR3 is TGTGCCAGCAGCTTAGTCCTAGCGGGAGGTGAGCAGTTCTTC. As protein: CASSLVLAGGEQFF. The full variable domain, its missing parts supplied by reference TRBV11-1 and TRBJ2-1, is EAEVAQSPRYKITEKSQAVAFWCDPISGHATLYWYRQILGQGPELLVQFQDESVVDDSQLPKDRFSAERLKGVDSTLKIQPAELGDSAMYLCASSLVLAGGEQFFGPGTRLTVL.

In this sample, this clone turned up once. The chain combines TRBV27 with TRBJ2-1; D gene ambiguous. CDR3 length: 14 residues. CDR1 MNHEY and CDR2 SMNVEV come from the germline V gene (reference sequence). V dropped 4 bases and J dropped 2 bases, with 9 bases sitting between them. The CDR3 is CASSSTVPYNEQFF. In DNA, the CDR3 is TGTGCCAGCAGTTCGACGGTACCCTACAATGAGCAGTTCTTC.

The chain carries TRBV28 and TRBJ2-7; weak D call: TRBD2 (5 bases). CDR3 length: 13 residues. V lost 6 bases to trimming and J lost 6 bases, with 15 bases between them. CDR1 is MDHEN and CDR2 is SYDVKM in the germline V gene. In nucleotides, the CDR3 is TGTGCCAGCAGCCAGAGGGAATACGGCGAGCAGTACTTC. Translation gives CASSQREYGEQYF.

This sequence joins TRBV6-2 or TRBV6-3 and TRBJ2-7; D is possibly TRBD2 (7 bases). Germline CDR1 is MNHEY and CDR2 is SVGEGT. The CDR3 extends over 14 amino acids. V lost 5 bases, J lost 4 bases, and 15 bases lay in between. The CDR3 DNA reads TGTGCCAGCAGTAGCGGGACACCACGGTACGAGCAGTACTTC. Its protein product is CASSSGTPRYEQYF.

This clone occurred a few times. The gene calls are TRBV28 and TRBJ2-7, with D perhaps matching TRBD2 (7 bases). Germline V gene data show CDR1 as MDHEN and CDR2 as SYDVKM. The CDR3 totals 15 residues. The V gene lost 5 bases and the J gene lost 0 bases, with 14 bases spanning the gap. CDR3 nucleotides: TGTGCCAGCAGTGGAGGGGGGGTACGCTCCTACGAGCAGTACTTC. Its protein is CASSGGGVRSYEQYF.

CDR3 amino acids: CASILSVKDTQYF. In nucleotides, the CDR3 is TGTGCCAGCATCTTATCAGTCAAAGATACGCAGTATTTT. The gene calls are TRBV6-5 and TRBJ2-3; D call uncertain. Germline V gene sequence: CDR1 MNHEY, CDR2 SVGAGI. The CDR3 loop spans 13 amino acids. Trimming pared 7 bases from V and 5 bases from J, leaving 13 bases between.

The chain recombines TRBV3-1 (or the pseudogene TRBV3-2) with TRBJ2-2, with D tentatively TRBD1 (6 bases). The CDR3 length is 16 residues. Trimming stripped 3 bases from V and 5 bases from J, with 16 bases between. CDR1 LGHDT and CDR2 YNNKEL come from the germline V gene (reference sequence). The CDR3 DNA sequence: TGTGCCAGCAGCCAGGGTCACAGGGTTTATACCGGGGAGCTGTTTTTT. It yields the protein CASSQGHRVYTGELFF.

The chain recombines TRBV7-2 with TRBJ2-7, with D perhaps TRBD1 (6 bases). Germline assignment: CDR1 SGHTA and CDR2 FQGNSA. The V end lost 4 bases, the J end lost 2 bases, and 9 bases lay between the germline ends. The CDR3 extends over 13 amino acids. The CDR3 reads CASSWTEAYEQYF. CDR3 DNA sequence: TGTGCCAGCAGCTGGACAGAGGCCTACGAGCAGTACTTC.

This clone appeared a single time. V and J are TRBV29-1 and TRBJ1-2; TRBD1 agrees at 11 bases. The CDR3 consists of 13 residues. Trimming removed 5 bases from V and 8 bases from J; junction bases left unmatched: 7. CDR1 and CDR2 from the germline V gene are SQVTM and ANQGSEA. CDR3 protein: CSVRGQGDGGYTF. CDR3 in DNA: TGCAGCGTTCGGGGACAGGGGGACGGAGGCTACACCTTC.

The chain couples TRBV4-2 to TRBJ2-1; either TRBD1 or TRBD2 may fit D (5 bases each). CDR1 and CDR2 (germline): LGHNA, YNFKEQ. Trimming cost V 4 bases and J 6 bases, with 13 bases left between them. The CDR3 extends over 14 amino acids. The CDR3 is CASSPRDLVNEQFF. The CDR3 nucleotides are TGTGCCAGCAGCCCAAGGGACCTTGTCAATGAGCAGTTCTTC.

J is TRBJ2-6 and V is TRBV19; a possible D gene is TRBD1 (6 bases). The V and J ends lost 10 bases and 0 bases respectively, with 16 bases between them. The CDR3 length is 16 residues. Germline-derived CDR1 and CDR2 are LNHDA and SQIVND (reference sequence). Here the CDR3 reads CATLPGTLSGANVLTF. As DNA, the CDR3 is TGTGCCACCCTTCCTGGGACACTCTCTGGGGCCAACGTCCTGACTTTC.

V gene TRBV6-2 or TRBV6-3 combines with J gene TRBJ2-2; 7 bases are shared with TRBD1. J gave up 4 bases and V 5 bases, and 19 bases lay outside the gene matches. The CDR3 spans 19 residues. Germline loops: CDR1 MNHEY, CDR2 SVGEGT. The CDR3 sequence is CASSTSRGRKYPGTGELFF. The CDR3 region has the DNA TGTGCCAGCAGTACTTCAAGGGGGCGGAAATACCCGGGCACCGGGGAGCTGTTTTTT.

The chain carries TRBV6-5 and TRBJ1-2, with TRBD1 matching over 9 bases. From germline, CDR1 is MNHEY and CDR2 SVGAGI. This CDR3 has 15 residues. With V trimmed by 3 bases and J by 4 bases, 6 bases remained unmatched. Written as DNA, the CDR3 is TGTGCCAGCAGTTATGACAGGGGGTCTTCCTATGGCTACACCTTC. It specifies CASSYDRGSSYGYTF.

This chain links TRBV29-1 with TRBJ1-5, with D perhaps matching TRBD1 (6 bases). The CDR3 has 14 amino acids. Between the trimmed V and J ends, which lost 6 bases and 3 bases, there was a span of 15 bases. Germline CDR1 and CDR2: SQVTM and ANQGSEA. CDR3 DNA sequence: TGCAGCGTGTCAGGGGTGGGAACCAATCAGCCCCAGCATTTT. As protein: CSVSGVGTNQPQHF. The entire variable domain, with the rest obtained from reference TRBV29-1 and TRBJ1-5, is as follows: SAVISQKPSRDICQRGTSLTIQCQVDSQVTMMFWYRQQPGQSLTLIATANQGSEATYESGFVIDKFPISRPNLTFSTLTVSNMSPEDSSIYLCSVSGVGTNQPQHFGDGTRLSIL.

This chain links TRBV6-5 with TRBJ2-7; 8 positions match TRBD2. The J segment lost 2 bases and the V segment lost 2 bases, leaving 8 bases of the junction unmatched. The CDR3 runs 16 residues. Germline-derived CDR1 and CDR2 are MNHEY and SVGAGI. CDR3 protein: CASSYTSGRRPYEQYF. CDR3 bases: TGTGCCAGCAGTTACACAAGCGGGAGACGACCCTACGAGCAGTACTTC.

The genes are TRBV5-1 and TRBJ2-5; 7 positions match TRBD2. Germline values: CDR1 SGHRS, CDR2 YFSETQ. Unmatched junction bases numbered 4, after V lost 0 bases and J lost 5 bases. The CDR3 length is 14 residues. The CDR3, as DNA: TGCGCCAGCAGCTTGGGGGGAGGGGCCGAGACCCAGTACTTC. Encoded protein: CASSLGGGAETQYF.

The gene calls are TRBV6-6 and TRBJ1-5; no clear D. Germline-derived CDR1 and CDR2 are MNHNY and SVGAGI (reference sequence). The V and J ends lost 7 bases and 7 bases respectively, with 11 bases between them. The CDR3 is 12 amino acids. As DNA, the CDR3 is TGTGCCAGCACCCCCGAAGGGCAGCCCCAGCATTTT. Protein: CASTPEGQPQHF.

The chain recombines TRBV5-5 with TRBJ1-5; D is ambiguous. Trimming cost V 1 base and J 1 base, with 6 bases left between them. From germline, CDR1 is SGHKS and CDR2 YYEKEE (reference sequence). The CDR3 is 14 amino acids. CDR3 coding DNA: TGTGCCAGCAGCTTGATCATGAGCAATCAGCCCCAGCATTTT. Residues: CASSLIMSNQPQHF.

This clone was observed a handful of times. The rearrangement uses TRBV28 and TRBJ1-1; no clear D gene. The CDR3 extends over 13 amino acids. Per the germline V gene, CDR1 is MDHEN and CDR2 is SYDVKM. V was trimmed by 1 base and J by 4 bases, leaving 7 bases between them. CDR3 residues: CASSLFRSTEAFF. DNA for the CDR3: TGTGCCAGCAGTTTATTCCGGTCCACTGAAGCTTTCTTT.

V usage is TRBV30 and J usage is TRBJ2-1; D is possibly TRBD2 (6 bases). The CDR3 covers 19 residues. V was pared by 0 bases and J by 4 bases, with 25 bases between. Germline values: CDR1 GTSNPN, CDR2 SVGIG (reference sequence). The CDR3, as DNA: TGTGCCTGGAGTGTATTAAGAGAGGTTGTGGGCGGGAAATACAATGAGCAGTTCTTC. Its translation: CAWSVLREVVGGKYNEQFF.